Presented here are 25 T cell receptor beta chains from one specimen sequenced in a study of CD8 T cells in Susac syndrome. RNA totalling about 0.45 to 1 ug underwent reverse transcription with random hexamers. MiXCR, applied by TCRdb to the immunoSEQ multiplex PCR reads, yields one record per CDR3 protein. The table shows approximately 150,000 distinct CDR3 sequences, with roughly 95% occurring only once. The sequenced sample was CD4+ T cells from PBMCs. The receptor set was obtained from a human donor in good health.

CDR3 in DNA: TGTGCCAGCTCACCCTGGGCAGATATGAACACTGAAGCTTTCTTT. Its protein product is CASSPWADMNTEAFF. The chain joins TRBV18 to TRBJ1-1, with D hard to call. CDR1 is KGHSH and CDR2 is LQKENI in the germline V gene. The ends were cut back, 3 bases at V and 0 bases at J, with 11 bases in the middle. The CDR3 totals 15 residues.

In DNA form, the CDR3 reads TGTGCCAGCAGTTTCCGACGGAGGGAGACCCAGTACTTC. This translates into CASSFRRRETQYF. This sequence joins TRBV12-3 or TRBV12-4 and TRBJ2-5; TRBD2 is a possible D gene (5 bases). The CDR3 runs to 13 residues. V shed 3 bases and J shed 5 bases, with 10 bases lying between them.

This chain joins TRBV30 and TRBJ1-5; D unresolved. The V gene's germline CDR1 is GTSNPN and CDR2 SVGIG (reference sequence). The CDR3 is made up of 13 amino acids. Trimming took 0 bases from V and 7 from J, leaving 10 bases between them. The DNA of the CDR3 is TGTGCCTGGAGTGTTGCGGGATCCCAGCCCCAGCATTTT. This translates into CAWSVAGSQPQHF.

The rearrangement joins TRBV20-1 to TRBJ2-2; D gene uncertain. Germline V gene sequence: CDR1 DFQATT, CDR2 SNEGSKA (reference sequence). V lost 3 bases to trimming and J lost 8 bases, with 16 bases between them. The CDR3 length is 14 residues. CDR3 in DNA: TGCAGTGCTAGCGGTCCCCTCCCAAGGGGGGAGCTGTTTTTT. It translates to CSASGPLPRGELFF.

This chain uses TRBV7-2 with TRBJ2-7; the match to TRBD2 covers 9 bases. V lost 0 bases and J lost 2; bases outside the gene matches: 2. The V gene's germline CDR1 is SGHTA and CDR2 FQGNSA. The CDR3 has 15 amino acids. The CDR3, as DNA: TGTGCCAGCAGCTTAGCGGCGGGGGGGCCCTACGAGCAGTACTTC. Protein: CASSLAAGGPYEQYF.

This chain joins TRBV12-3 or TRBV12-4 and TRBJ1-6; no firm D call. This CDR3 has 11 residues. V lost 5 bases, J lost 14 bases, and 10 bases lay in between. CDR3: CASSQLGALHF. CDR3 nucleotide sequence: TGTGCCAGCAGTCAGCTAGGAGCCCTCCACTTT.

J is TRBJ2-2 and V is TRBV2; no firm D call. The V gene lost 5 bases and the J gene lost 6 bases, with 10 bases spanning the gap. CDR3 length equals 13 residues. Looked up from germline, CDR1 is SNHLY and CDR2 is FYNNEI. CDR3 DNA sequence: TGTGCCAGCAGTTCCCCTAGTGCCGGGGAGCTGTTTTTT. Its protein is CASSSPSAGELFF.

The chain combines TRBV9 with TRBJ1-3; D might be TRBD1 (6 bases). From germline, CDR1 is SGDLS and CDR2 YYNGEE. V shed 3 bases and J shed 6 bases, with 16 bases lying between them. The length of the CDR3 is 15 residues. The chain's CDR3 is CASSAQGTPANTIYF. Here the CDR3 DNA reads TGTGCCAGCAGCGCCCAGGGGACGCCTGCAAACACCATATATTTT.

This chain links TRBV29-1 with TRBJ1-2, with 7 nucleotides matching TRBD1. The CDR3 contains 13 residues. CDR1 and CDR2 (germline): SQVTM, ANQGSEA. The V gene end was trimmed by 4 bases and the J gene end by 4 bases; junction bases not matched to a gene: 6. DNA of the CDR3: TGCAGCGTTGCGGCAGGGGGGAGCTATGGCTACACCTTC. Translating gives CSVAAGGSYGYTF.

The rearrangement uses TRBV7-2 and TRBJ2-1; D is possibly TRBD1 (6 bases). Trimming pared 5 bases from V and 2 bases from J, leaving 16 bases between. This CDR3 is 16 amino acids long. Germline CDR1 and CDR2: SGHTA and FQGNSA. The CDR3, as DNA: TGTGCCAGCAGCCCTGAGGACCACAGGGCCTACAATGAGCAGTTCTTC. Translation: CASSPEDHRAYNEQFF.

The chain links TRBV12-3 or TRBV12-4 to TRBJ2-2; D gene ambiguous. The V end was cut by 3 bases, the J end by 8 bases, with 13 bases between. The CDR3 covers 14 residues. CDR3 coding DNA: TGTGCCAGCAGTTTTGGCGGCTCCACGGGGGAGCTGTTTTTT. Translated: CASSFGGSTGELFF.

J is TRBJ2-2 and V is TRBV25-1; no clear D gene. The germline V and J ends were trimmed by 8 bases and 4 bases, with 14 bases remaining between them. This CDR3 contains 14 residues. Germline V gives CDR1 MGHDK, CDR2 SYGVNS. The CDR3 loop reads CASFLHRGTGELFF. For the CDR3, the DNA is TGTGCCAGCTTCCTACACCGAGGCACCGGGGAGCTGTTTTTT.

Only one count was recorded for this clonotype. The CDR3 nucleotides are TGTGCCAGCGTCGACACAACTAACCGGGGGAAACTGTTTTTT. It yields the protein CASVDTTNRGKLFF. The chain combines TRBV7-9 with TRBJ1-4; D perhaps matches TRBD1 (5 bases). V lost 8 bases to trimming and J lost 11 bases, with 21 bases between them. Germline V gives CDR1 SEHNR, CDR2 FQNEAQ (reference sequence). The CDR3 contains 14 residues. The variable domain in full, with the rest retrieved from reference TRBV7-9 and TRBJ1-4, is DTGVSQNPRHKITKRGQNVTFRCDPISEHNRLYWYRQTLGQGPEFLTYFQNEAQLEKSRLLSDRFSAERPKGSFSTLEIQRTEQGDSAMYLCASVDTTNRGKLFFGSGTQLSVL.

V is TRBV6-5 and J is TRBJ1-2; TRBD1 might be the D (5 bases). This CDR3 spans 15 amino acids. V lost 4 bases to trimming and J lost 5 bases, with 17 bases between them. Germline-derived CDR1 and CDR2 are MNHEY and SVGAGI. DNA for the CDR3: TGTGCCAGCAGTTTAGGGGTCATCGCGGGATATGGCTACACCTTC. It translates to CASSLGVIAGYGYTF.

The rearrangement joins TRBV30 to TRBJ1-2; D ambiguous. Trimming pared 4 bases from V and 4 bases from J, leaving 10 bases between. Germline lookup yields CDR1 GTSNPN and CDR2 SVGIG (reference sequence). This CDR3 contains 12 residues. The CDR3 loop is CAWNIEGYGYTF. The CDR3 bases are TGTGCCTGGAATATCGAAGGCTATGGCTACACCTTC.

CDR3 sequence (DNA): TGTGCCAGTAGTACTGCGGGGGAAACTTATGGCTACACCTTC. This gives the protein CASSTAGETYGYTF. The rearrangement joins TRBV19 to TRBJ1-2, with TRBD1 as a possible D gene (5 bases). V was pared by 4 bases and J by 5 bases, with 14 bases between. Per germline, CDR1 LNHDA and CDR2 SQIVND (reference sequence). This CDR3 comprises 14 residues.

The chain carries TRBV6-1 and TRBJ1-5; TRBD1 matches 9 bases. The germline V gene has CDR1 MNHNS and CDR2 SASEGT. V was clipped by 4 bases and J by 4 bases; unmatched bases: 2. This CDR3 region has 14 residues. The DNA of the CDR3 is TGTGCCAGCAGTGGGGGGACAGGGAATCAGCCCCAGCATTTT. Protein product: CASSGGTGNQPQHF.

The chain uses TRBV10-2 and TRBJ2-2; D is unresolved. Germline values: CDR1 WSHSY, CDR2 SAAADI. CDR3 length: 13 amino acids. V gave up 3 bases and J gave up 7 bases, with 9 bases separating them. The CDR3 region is CASSDAHYGELFF. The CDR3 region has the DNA TGCGCCAGCAGTGATGCCCACTACGGGGAGCTGTTTTTT.

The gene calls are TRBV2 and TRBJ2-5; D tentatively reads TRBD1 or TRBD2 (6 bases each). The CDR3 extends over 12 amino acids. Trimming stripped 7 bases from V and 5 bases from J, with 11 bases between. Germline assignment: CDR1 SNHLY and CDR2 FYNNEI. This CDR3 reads CASTQGGETQYF. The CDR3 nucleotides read TGTGCCAGCACGCAAGGGGGGGAGACCCAGTACTTC.

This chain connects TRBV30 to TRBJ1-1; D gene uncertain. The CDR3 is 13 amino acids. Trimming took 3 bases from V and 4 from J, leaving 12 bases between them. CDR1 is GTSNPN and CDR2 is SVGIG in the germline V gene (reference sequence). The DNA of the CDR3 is TGTGCCTGGAGCGACTTAAGGCCCACTGAAGCTTTCTTT. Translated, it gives CAWSDLRPTEAFF. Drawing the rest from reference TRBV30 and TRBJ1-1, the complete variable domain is SQTIHQWPATLVQPVGSPLSLECTVEGTSNPNLYWYRQAAGRGLQLLFYSVGIGQISSEVPQNLSASRPQDRQFILSSKKLLLSDSGFYLCAWSDLRPTEAFFGQGTRLTVV.

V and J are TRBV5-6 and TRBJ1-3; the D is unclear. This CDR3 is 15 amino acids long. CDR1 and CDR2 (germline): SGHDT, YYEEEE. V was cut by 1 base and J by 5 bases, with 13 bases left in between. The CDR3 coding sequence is TGTGCCAGCAGCTTGATAACGGGAGCCAGAAACACCATATATTTT. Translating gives CASSLITGARNTIYF. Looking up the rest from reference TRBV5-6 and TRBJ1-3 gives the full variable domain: DAGVTQSPTHLIKTRGQQVTLRCSPKSGHDTVSWYQQALGQGPQFIFQYYEEEERQRGNFPDRFSGHQFPNYSSELNVNALLLGDSALYLCASSLITGARNTIYFGEGSWLTVV.

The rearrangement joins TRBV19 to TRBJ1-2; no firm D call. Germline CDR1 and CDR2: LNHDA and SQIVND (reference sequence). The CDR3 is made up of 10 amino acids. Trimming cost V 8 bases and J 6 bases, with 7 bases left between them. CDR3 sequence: CASPRDGYTF. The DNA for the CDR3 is TGTGCCAGTCCAAGAGATGGCTACACCTTC.

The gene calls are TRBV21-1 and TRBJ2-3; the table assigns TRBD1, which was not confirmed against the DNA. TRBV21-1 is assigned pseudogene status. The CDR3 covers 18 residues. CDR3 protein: CASSKGDRGDRITDTQYF. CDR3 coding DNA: TGTGCCAGCAGCAAAGGGGACAGGGGGGATCGGATCACAGATACGCAGTATTTT.

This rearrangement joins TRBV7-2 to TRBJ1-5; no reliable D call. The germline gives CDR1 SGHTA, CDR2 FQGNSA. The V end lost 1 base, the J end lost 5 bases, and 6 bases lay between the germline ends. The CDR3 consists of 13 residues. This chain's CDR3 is CASSLGLDQPQHF. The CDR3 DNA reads TGTGCCAGCAGCTTAGGGCTCGATCAGCCCCAGCATTTT. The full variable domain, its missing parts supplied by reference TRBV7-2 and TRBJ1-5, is GAGVSQSPSNKVTEKGKDVELRCDPISGHTALYWYRQSLGQGLEFLIYFQGNSAPDKSGLPSDRFSAERTGGSVSTLTIQRTQQEDSAVYLCASSLGLDQPQHFGDGTRLSIL.

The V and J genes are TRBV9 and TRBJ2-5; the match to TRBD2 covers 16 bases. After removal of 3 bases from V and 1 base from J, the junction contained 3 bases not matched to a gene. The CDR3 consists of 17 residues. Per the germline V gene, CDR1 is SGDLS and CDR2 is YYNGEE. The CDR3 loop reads CASSEGLAGGFQETQYF. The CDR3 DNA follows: TGTGCCAGCAGCGAGGGACTAGCGGGGGGGTTCCAAGAGACCCAGTACTTC.